The TCR beta chain described here comes from a study of cytomegalovirus exposure and HLA in healthy donors. Study results and caveats: The tendency of first-cohort TCR clusters to co-occur in the 100 to 150 validation repertoires was identified by a subsequent analysis. Despite most TCR sequences being rare, some public TCRs occurred in many donors.

The method was immunoSEQ multiplex PCR; TCRdb's version includes in-frame clones alone and lacks a portion of them. The repertoire holds tens of thousands of clones, with over 85% as singletons. A note on this clone: Its antigen is not known.

V gave up 4 bases and J gave up 4 bases; unmatched junction bases: 1. Germline V lookup: CDR1 MRHNA, CDR2 SNTAGT. The CDR3 extends over 14 amino acids. This receptor was taken from a woman in her thirties in good health and CMV-seronegative. Sequencing was done on a sample of PBMCs. The chain combines TRBV6-4 with TRBJ2-3; 11 nucleotides agree with TRBD1. CDR3 protein: CASSGTGGADTQYF. The CDR3 DNA is TGTGCCAGCAGTGGGACAGGGGGCGCAGATACGCAGTATTTT.